Below, 22 T cell receptor beta chains from the same sample are listed, as sequenced in a study of early T cells in non-severe SARS-CoV-2 infection. A single record per CDR3 protein comes from TCRdb applying MiXCR to the 5' RACE reads. This table holds 50,000 to 65,000 distinct CDR3 sequences, about 12% found once. Sequencing was performed on whole blood. Receptors were obtained from an adult who was a healthcare worker with PCR-confirmed SARS-CoV-2 infection or an uninfected control (not recorded which).

This clonotype is classed as medium-sized. The CDR3 loop reads CASSQESLPRTDTQYF. DNA of the CDR3: TGTGCCAGCAGCCAAGAGAGTCTTCCCCGCACAGATACGCAGTATTTT. This chain uses TRBV4-2 with TRBJ2-3; D gene ambiguous. Germline V gene sequence: CDR1 LGHNA, CDR2 YNFKEQ. The V end lost 0 bases, the J end lost 1 base, and 11 bases lay between the germline ends. The CDR3 is 16 amino acids.

This clonotype came up many times. This chain links TRBV20-1 with TRBJ1-5; TRBD1 matches at 9 bases. Germline CDR1 and CDR2: DFQATT and SNEGSKA (reference sequence). J lost 1 base, V lost 3 bases, and 13 bases had no gene match. The CDR3 totals 18 residues. CDR3 amino acids: CSARDRDRVGGSNQPQHF. The CDR3, as DNA: TGCAGTGCTAGGGACCGGGACAGGGTAGGAGGAAGCAATCAGCCCCAGCATTTT.

This clonotype has ten or more counts. J is TRBJ2-2 and V is TRBV7-8; D is unclear. From germline, CDR1 is SGHVS and CDR2 FQNEAQ. Trimming removed 1 base at V and 6 bases at J, with 3 bases between. This CDR3 is 12 amino acids long. As DNA, the CDR3 is TGTGCCAGCAGCTTAGACCCCGGGGAGCTGTTTTTT. It is translated as CASSLDPGELFF.

V gene TRBV11-2 combines with J gene TRBJ2-3; 8 bases line up with TRBD2. CDR3 length: 15 amino acids. Germline V gene sequence: CDR1 SGHAT, CDR2 FQNNGV. J was trimmed by 7 bases and V by 0 bases; bases with no gene match: 6. The CDR3, as DNA: TGTGCCAGCAGCTTAGAACGGGGGGGTCTATATACGCAGTATTTT. Protein sequence: CASSLERGGLYTQYF. Full variable domain (missing parts from reference TRBV11-2 and TRBJ2-3): EAGVAQSPRYKIIEKRQSVAFWCNPISGHATLYWYQQILGQGPKLLIQFQNNGVVDDSQLPKDRFSAERLKGVDSTLKIQPAKLEDSAVYLCASSLERGGLYTQYFGPGTRLTVL.

This chain uses TRBV11-2 with TRBJ2-3; TRBD2 matches 7 bases. The V gene end was trimmed by 5 bases and the J gene end by 5 bases; junction bases not matched to a gene: 16. The CDR3 is 17 residues long. CDR1 is SGHAT and CDR2 is FQNNGV in the germline V gene. CDR3 amino acids: CASSTPRERGLGDTQYF. The CDR3, as DNA: TGTGCCAGCAGCACACCCAGGGAGCGGGGCCTGGGAGATACGCAGTATTTT. The complete variable domain, with remaining parts taken from reference TRBV11-2 and TRBJ2-3, reads EAGVAQSPRYKIIEKRQSVAFWCNPISGHATLYWYQQILGQGPKLLIQFQNNGVVDDSQLPKDRFSAERLKGVDSTLKIQPAKLEDSAVYLCASSTPRERGLGDTQYFGPGTRLTVL.

The chain is built from TRBV7-9 and TRBJ2-3; TRBD1 agrees at 9 bases. V dropped 4 bases and J dropped 5; count of bases not matched to a gene: 10. The CDR3 totals 16 residues. Germline V gene sequence: CDR1 SEHNR, CDR2 FQNEAQ (reference sequence). CDR3 in DNA: TGTGCCAGCAGCTCCGACACAGGGGGCGCCGAAGATACGCAGTATTTT. It translates to CASSSDTGGAEDTQYF. The complete variable domain, with remaining parts taken from reference TRBV7-9 and TRBJ2-3, reads DTGVSQNPRHKITKRGQNVTFRCDPISEHNRLYWYRQTLGQGPEFLTYFQNEAQLEKSRLLSDRFSAERPKGSFSTLEIQRTEQGDSAMYLCASSSDTGGAEDTQYFGPGTRLTVL.

V gene TRBV12-1 combines with J gene TRBJ2-3; the table's D gene call, TRBD2, was not cross checked with the DNA. TRBV12-1 is an annotated pseudogene. The length of the CDR3 is 17 residues. CDR3 residues: CASSPRTSGGPRDTQYF. CDR3 bases: TGTGCCAGCAGCCCCCGGACTAGCGGGGGACCCCGGGATACGCAGTATTTT.

This clonotype was seen many times. The chain joins TRBV4-3 to TRBJ2-7, with D hard to call. This CDR3 contains 14 residues. Trimming left V 1 base short and J 2 bases short, with 9 bases between. The V gene's germline CDR1 is LGHNA and CDR2 YSLEER. The CDR3 protein is CASSQVSGTYEQYF. The CDR3 nucleotides read TGCGCCAGCAGCCAAGTGTCAGGAACCTACGAGCAGTACTTC.

This clonotype has a count of ten or more. The chain is built from TRBV27 and TRBJ2-7; 7 bases agree with TRBD1. Germline-derived CDR1 and CDR2 are MNHEY and SMNVEV (reference sequence). The CDR3 has 13 residues. Germline trimming cut 5 bases from V and 2 bases from J; bases unmatched to any gene: 3. CDR3 sequence (DNA): TGTGCCAGCAGTAGACAGGGAACCTACGAGCAGTACTTC. Residues: CASSRQGTYEQYF.

This clonotype was counted between two and nine times. The chain has TRBV20-1 and TRBJ2-7, with TRBD2 matching 12 bases. The CDR3 loop spans 15 amino acids. V lost 6 bases and J lost 2; bases outside the gene matches: 8. Germline V gives CDR1 DFQATT, CDR2 SNEGSKA (reference sequence). CDR3 sequence: CSAHLRTSGAYEQYF. CDR3 DNA: TGCAGTGCCCACTTACGGACTAGCGGGGCCTACGAGCAGTACTTC.

In its sample, this clonotype was seen many times. The V and J genes are TRBV11-2 and TRBJ2-2, with D possibly TRBD2 on 6 matching bases. V lost 3 bases, J lost 0 bases, and 17 bases lay in between. Germline assignment: CDR1 SGHAT and CDR2 FQNNGV. The CDR3 is 18 residues long. This chain's CDR3 is CASSFRWRGATNTGELFF. For the CDR3, the DNA is TGTGCCAGCAGCTTTAGGTGGAGGGGTGCCACGAACACCGGGGAGCTGTTTTTT. Full variable domain (outside the CDR3, taken from reference TRBV11-2 and TRBJ2-2): EAGVAQSPRYKIIEKRQSVAFWCNPISGHATLYWYQQILGQGPKLLIQFQNNGVVDDSQLPKDRFSAERLKGVDSTLKIQPAKLEDSAVYLCASSFRWRGATNTGELFFGEGSRLTVL.

In its sample, this clonotype was seen a few times. V is TRBV6-5 and J is TRBJ2-7, with D uncertain. In germline, CDR1 is MNHEY, CDR2 SVGAGI. There are 17 residues in the CDR3. V gave up 3 bases and J gave up 2 bases, with 20 bases separating them. CDR3 sequence: CASSYSQGPVQTYEQYF. The DNA for the CDR3 is TGTGCCAGCAGTTATAGCCAAGGACCTGTCCAGACCTACGAGCAGTACTTC.

This clonotype has a count of ten or more. This chain links TRBV10-1 with TRBJ1-5; D gene unclear. The CDR3 runs to 16 residues. The germline V gene encodes CDR1 WNHNN and CDR2 SYGVQD (reference sequence). The germline V and J ends were trimmed by 0 bases and 6 bases, with 15 bases remaining between them. The DNA of the CDR3 is TGCGCCAGCAGTGAGTCGGTTCGGGCTTCCGGTCAGCCCCAGCATTTT. This sequence encodes CASSESVRASGQPQHF.

This clonotype was counted ten times or more. The CDR3: CAWTEHGREEQYF. The CDR3 bases are TGTGCCTGGACCGAGCACGGCCGGGAGGAGCAGTACTTC. The gene calls are TRBV30 and TRBJ2-7, with D tentatively TRBD2 (6 bases). In germline, CDR1 is GTSNPN, CDR2 SVGIG (reference sequence). The length of the CDR3 is 13 residues. Trimming removed 4 bases at V and 7 bases at J, with 17 bases between.

This clonotype was seen more than once but under ten times. The chain employs TRBV20-1 and TRBJ2-2, with a possible D match to TRBD1 (5 bases). V lost 0 bases, J lost 7 bases, and 9 bases lay in between. CDR1 is DFQATT and CDR2 is SNEGSKA in the germline V gene (reference sequence). CDR3 length: 13 amino acids. CDR3 DNA: TGCAGTGCTAGAGAGTCAGGGATCGGGGAGCTGTTTTTT. Amino acids: CSARESGIGELFF.

This clonotype appeared many times. J is TRBJ2-6 and V is TRBV6-2 or TRBV6-3, with D uncertain. The CDR3 runs 13 residues. V was pared by 4 bases and J by 1 base, with 2 bases between. Germline CDR1 is MNHEY and CDR2 is SVGEGT. CDR3 sequence: CASSSSGANVLTF. CDR3 sequence (DNA): TGTGCCAGCAGTTCGTCTGGGGCCAACGTCCTGACTTTC.

This chain uses TRBV7-2 with TRBJ2-7; D is undetermined. The CDR3 is 15 residues long. The V end lost 0 bases, the J end lost 2 bases, and 11 bases lay between the germline ends. The germline CDR1 and CDR2 sequences are SGHTA and FQGNSA. As DNA, the CDR3 is TGTGCCAGCAGCTTAGCAGGCCAGCCCGCCTACGAGCAGTACTTC. Its translation: CASSLAGQPAYEQYF.

This clonotype was detected a few times. The chain combines TRBV13 with TRBJ1-1; possible D gene TRBD1, 6 bases. Looked up from germline, CDR1 is PRHDT and CDR2 is FYEKMQ (reference sequence). V dropped 1 base and J dropped 10 bases, with 10 bases sitting between them. This CDR3 region has 12 residues. The CDR3 nucleotides are TGTGCCAGCAGCTTAGTACGGGGGCCAGCTTTCTTT. It translates to CASSLVRGPAFF.

This clonotype was observed a handful of times. The rearrangement joins TRBV5-1 to TRBJ2-6; 10 nucleotides line up with TRBD2. This CDR3 region has 18 residues. The V and J ends lost 1 base and 0 bases, in that order; junction bases with no gene match: 4. Germline CDR1 reads SGHRS; CDR2 reads YFSETQ. The CDR3 DNA follows: TGCGCCAGCAGCTTGCTAGCGGGGGCCAGCTCTGGGGCCAACGTCCTGACTTTC. It yields the protein CASSLLAGASSGANVLTF.

The CDR3 nucleotides read TGTGCCAGCAGCTTCGGGGGGCCATACGAGCAGTACTTC. Translation gives CASSFGGPYEQYF. The V call is TRBV7-2, the J call TRBJ2-7; weak D call: TRBD2 (7 bases). The germline CDR1 and CDR2 sequences are SGHTA and FQGNSA. The V and J ends lost 3 bases and 4 bases respectively, with 10 bases between them. CDR3 size: 13 residues. The full variable domain, with the rest looked up from reference TRBV7-2 and TRBJ2-7, is GAGVSQSPSNKVTEKGKDVELRCDPISGHTALYWYRQSLGQGLEFLIYFQGNSAPDKSGLPSDRFSAERTGGSVSTLTIQRTQQEDSAVYLCASSFGGPYEQYFGPGTRLTVT.

Of note for this clonotype: A much larger clone is a single base away; this may be a read error. This sequence joins TRBV7-2 and TRBJ1-1; D may be TRBD1 (5 bases). The CDR3 has 13 residues. Germline loops: CDR1 SGHTA, CDR2 FQGNSA. V lost 3 bases to trimming and J lost 4 bases, with 9 bases between them. The CDR3 DNA follows: TGTGCCAGCAGCTTCCGAGGGGTCACTGAAGCTTTCTTT. Translation gives CASSFRGVTEAFF.

This clonotype has just a few counts. The chain is built from TRBV28 and TRBJ2-5; 7 nucleotides agree with TRBD2. The junction had 15 bases not matched to a gene; V was cut back by 2 bases and J by 9 bases. In germline, CDR1 is MDHEN, CDR2 SYDVKM. There are 16 residues in the CDR3. The CDR3 region has the DNA TGTGCCAGCAGTTTACACATGGACACCCAGGCGGGAGCCCAGTACTTC. It encodes CASSLHMDTQAGAQYF. Full variable domain (outside the CDR3, taken from reference TRBV28 and TRBJ2-5): DVKVTQSSRYLVKRTGEKVFLECVQDMDHENMFWYRQDPGLGLRLIYFSYDVKMKEKGDIPEGYSVSREKKERFSLILESASTNQTSMYLCASSLHMDTQAGAQYFGPGTRLLVL.